Below, one T cell receptor (beta chain) is given with its context. Its antigen is unknown. The data derive from a study of cytomegalovirus exposure and HLA in healthy donors. Turning to the study itself: A data release that came early held roughly 80 million unique TCRs from HLA-typed donors. Regarding the study as a whole: CMV serostatus was the sole immune exposure data available. An apparent linkage of common viral pathogens to several of the most significant clusters emerged in a later analysis.

The PCR used 60 Vbeta and 13 Jbeta primers. Data came from immunoSEQ multiplex PCR; TCRdb stores just in-frame clones and leaves some out. The repertoire holds some 200,000 clones, with roughly four fifths as singletons. Every donor was a healthy person donating bone marrow. The TCR sequence derives from a woman aged 18-35 years in good health and CMV-seronegative. The sequenced sample consisted of PBMCs.

The CDR3 here is CASSADSSYGYTF. CDR3 coding DNA: TGTGCCAGCAGCGCGGACAGCTCCTATGGCTACACCTTC. The rearrangement joins TRBV7-9 to TRBJ1-2; perhaps TRBD1 as D (6 bases). The V end lost 5 bases, the J end lost 4 bases, and 11 bases lay between the germline ends. This CDR3 has 13 residues. Germline CDR1 reads SEHNR; CDR2 reads FQNEAQ (reference sequence).